The entry below describes one T cell receptor (beta chain). TCRdb keeps only in-frame clones here, not all; method: immunoSEQ multiplex PCR. This table has fewer than 85,000 clones, approximately 89% appearing once. This specimen comes from a study of blood T cell repertoires in COVID-19. CDR3 size: 14 residues. With 5 bases removed from V and 4 bases from J, the gap between germline ends came to 15 bases. Germline V CDR1 and CDR2: SGHNT, YYREEE (reference sequence). The chain is built from TRBV5-4 and TRBJ1-2, with a tentative D call TRBD1 (6 bases). The clonotype comes from a human donor in a cohort sampled during active COVID-19. The sequencing sample was made of peripheral blood. The DNA of the CDR3 is TGTGCCAGCAGTTACGACAGGTCAACCTATGGCTACACCTTC. Residues: CASSYDRSTYGYTF.